The 18 T cell receptor beta chains reported below all come from one sample, sequenced in a study of blood T cell repertoires in COVID-19. Libraries were prepared by immunoSEQ multiplex PCR; TCRdb keeps only in-frame clonotypes and omits some of them. The table shows roughly 480,000 clones, with approximately 92% occurring only once. The specimen was peripheral blood. The receptor source for this set is a man aged 18 to 29 with COVID-19, enrolled during active disease.

This chain uses TRBV27 with TRBJ2-3, with 11 bases fitting TRBD1. V shed 6 bases, J shed 6 bases, and the junction held 5 bases outside the gene matches. Germline values: CDR1 MNHEY, CDR2 SMNVEV (reference sequence). This CDR3 is 14 amino acids long. CDR3 sequence: CASSTDRGLDTQYF. In nucleotides, the CDR3 is TGTGCCAGCAGCACGGACAGGGGGCTTGATACGCAGTATTTT.

The rearrangement joins TRBV30 to TRBJ2-7; D is unresolved. This CDR3 comprises 13 residues. The germline gives CDR1 GTSNPN, CDR2 SVGIG (reference sequence). V was cut by 0 bases and J by 2 bases, with 8 bases left in between. The CDR3 DNA reads as TGTGCCTGGAGTGTACCTTCGGCCTACGAGCAGTACTTC. As protein: CAWSVPSAYEQYF.

The chain recombines TRBV6-5 with TRBJ2-7; the D gene is possibly TRBD1 (6 bases). The V end was cut by 5 bases, the J end by 3 bases, with 11 bases between. The CDR3 contains 13 residues. Germline V gene data show CDR1 as MNHEY and CDR2 as SVGAGI. CDR3 sequence reads: CASSQDRYYEQYF. In DNA form, the CDR3 reads TGTGCCAGCAGTCAGGACAGATACTACGAGCAGTACTTC.

The chain uses TRBV9 and TRBJ2-2; D unclear. V shed 4 bases and J shed 4 bases, with 14 bases lying between them. This CDR3 spans 15 amino acids. CDR1 and CDR2 from the germline V gene are SGDLS and YYNGEE. The CDR3 loop reads CASSLTGVSTGELFF. For the CDR3, the DNA is TGTGCCAGCAGCCTGACTGGAGTTTCCACCGGGGAGCTGTTTTTT.

The chain carries TRBV19 and TRBJ1-1; TRBD1 agrees at 8 bases. This CDR3 contains 15 residues. The germline V gene encodes CDR1 LNHDA and CDR2 SQIVND (reference sequence). The ends lost 6 bases at V and 1 base at J; junction bases unmatched: 7. CDR3 amino acids: CASRRQGSTNTEAFF. The DNA of the CDR3 is TGTGCCAGTAGAAGACAGGGGTCTACGAACACTGAAGCTTTCTTT.

This chain joins TRBV2 and TRBJ1-3, with D perhaps TRBD1 (6 bases). Trimming took 7 bases from V and 2 from J, leaving 12 bases between them. Per germline, CDR1 SNHLY and CDR2 FYNNEI. The CDR3 runs to 14 residues. DNA for the CDR3: TGTGCCAGCAAGAAACAGGGCCCTGGAAACACCATATATTTT. It yields the protein CASKKQGPGNTIYF. The whole variable domain, filled in from reference TRBV2 and TRBJ1-3, reads EPEVTQTPSHQVTQMGQEVILRCVPISNHLYFYWYRQILGQKVEFLVSFYNNEISEKSEIFDDQFSVERPDGSNFTLKIRSTKLEDSAMYFCASKKQGPGNTIYFGEGSWLTVV.

This chain uses TRBV12-5 with TRBJ2-3; D call uncertain. The CDR3 totals 16 residues. The V end lost 1 base, the J end lost 4 bases, and 15 bases lay between the germline ends. Germline V gene sequence: CDR1 LGHNT, CDR2 FRNRAP. The CDR3 DNA reads TGTGCTAGTGGTTTGGGAACGGCCGCAGCGCCAGATACGCAGTATTTT. It encodes CASGLGTAAAPDTQYF.

This chain connects TRBV5-1 to TRBJ2-2; TRBD1 might be the D (5 bases). V lost 9 bases to trimming and J lost 1 base, with 22 bases between them. The CDR3 spans 17 residues. CDR1 and CDR2 from the germline V gene are SGHRS and YFSETQ. The CDR3 sequence: CAIQTVFPKMNTGELFF. The CDR3 nucleotides read TGCGCCATCCAGACAGTTTTCCCGAAAATGAACACCGGGGAGCTGTTTTTT.

Only a few counts were recorded for this clone. The chain uses TRBV25-1 and TRBJ1-2, with 9 bases fitting TRBD1. Germline CDR1 MGHDK, CDR2 SYGVNS. The CDR3 is 14 amino acids. Losses at the gene ends were 5 bases for V and 4 bases for J; bases not matched to a gene: 5. The CDR3 region has the DNA TGTGCCAGCAGTCATACGGGACAGGGCTATGGCTACACCTTC. Amino acids: CASSHTGQGYGYTF.

The gene calls are TRBV11-3 and TRBJ2-7; D is perhaps TRBD1 (6 bases). The germline gives CDR1 SGHNT, CDR2 YENEEA. V was cut by 1 base and J by 6 bases, with 13 bases left in between. The CDR3 covers 14 residues. CDR3 sequence reads: CASSLAAGAGEQYF. CDR3 DNA: TGTGCCAGCAGCTTAGCAGCAGGGGCAGGCGAGCAGTACTTC.

The genes are TRBV7-6 and TRBJ2-3; D not certain. The germline gives CDR1 SGHVS, CDR2 FNYEAQ. V was pared by 3 bases and J by 6 bases, with 7 bases between. There are 12 residues in the CDR3. CDR3 sequence reads: CASSLSRDTQYF. CDR3 nucleotide sequence: TGTGCCAGCAGCTTGAGCCGGGATACGCAGTATTTT.

The chain recombines TRBV20-1 with TRBJ2-3; 9 nucleotides match TRBD2. Looked up from germline, CDR1 is DFQATT and CDR2 is SNEGSKA (reference sequence). V was clipped by 3 bases and J by 2 bases; unmatched bases: 6. This CDR3 contains 15 residues. The CDR3 nucleotides are TGCAGTGCTAGTGGGGGGACTAGCACCACAGATACGCAGTATTTT. The encoded protein is CSASGGTSTTDTQYF.

The rearrangement links TRBV6-7 to TRBJ1-1; 9 bases are a match to TRBD1. TRBV6-7 is reported as an ORF; its role is uncertain. The CDR3 contains 14 residues. V lost 7 bases and J lost 4; bases outside the gene matches: 7. The CDR3 loop is CASKTTGGRTEAFF. Written as DNA, the CDR3 is TGTGCCAGCAAGACTACAGGGGGCCGCACTGAAGCTTTCTTT.

The chain joins TRBV27 to TRBJ1-2; 7 nucleotides agree with TRBD1. The germline gives CDR1 MNHEY, CDR2 SMNVEV (reference sequence). The CDR3 covers 14 residues. V was clipped by 5 bases and J by 7 bases; unmatched bases: 10. The CDR3 region is CASSARQGRGGYTF. In DNA, the CDR3 is TGTGCCAGCAGTGCCCGACAGGGACGCGGTGGCTACACCTTC.

The rearrangement links TRBV6-5 to TRBJ1-1; tentatively, D is TRBD1 (5 bases). Germline values: CDR1 MNHEY, CDR2 SVGAGI. This CDR3 is built from 14 residues. Trimming left V 4 bases short and J 3 bases short, with 12 bases between. The CDR3 region is CASSLGQSHTEAFF. The CDR3 bases are TGTGCCAGCAGTTTAGGACAATCCCACACTGAAGCTTTCTTT.

The chain recombines TRBV6-5 with TRBJ2-7, with D perhaps TRBD1 (6 bases). This CDR3 comprises 14 residues. V was shortened by 6 bases and J by 3 bases, with 15 bases between the two germline ends. The germline gives CDR1 MNHEY, CDR2 SVGAGI. The CDR3 protein is CASSIWGQDYEQYF. DNA of the CDR3: TGTGCCAGCAGCATATGGGGACAAGACTACGAGCAGTACTTC.

The chain employs TRBV11-2 and TRBJ2-5, with 11 nucleotides matching TRBD2. In germline, CDR1 is SGHAT, CDR2 FQNNGV. V was pared by 0 bases and J by 5 bases, with 5 bases of the junction left unmatched. This CDR3 contains 16 residues. CDR3 protein: CASSLDPLAGVETQYF. The CDR3 DNA sequence: TGTGCCAGCAGCTTAGATCCACTAGCGGGAGTGGAGACCCAGTACTTC.

J is TRBJ1-1 and V is TRBV18; D remains ambiguous. Germline V gives CDR1 KGHSH, CDR2 LQKENI. Trimming took 2 bases from V and 3 from J, leaving 7 bases between them. There are 13 residues in the CDR3. This chain's CDR3 is CASSPLEDTEAFF. CDR3 nucleotide sequence: TGTGCCAGCTCACCATTGGAGGACACTGAAGCTTTCTTT.